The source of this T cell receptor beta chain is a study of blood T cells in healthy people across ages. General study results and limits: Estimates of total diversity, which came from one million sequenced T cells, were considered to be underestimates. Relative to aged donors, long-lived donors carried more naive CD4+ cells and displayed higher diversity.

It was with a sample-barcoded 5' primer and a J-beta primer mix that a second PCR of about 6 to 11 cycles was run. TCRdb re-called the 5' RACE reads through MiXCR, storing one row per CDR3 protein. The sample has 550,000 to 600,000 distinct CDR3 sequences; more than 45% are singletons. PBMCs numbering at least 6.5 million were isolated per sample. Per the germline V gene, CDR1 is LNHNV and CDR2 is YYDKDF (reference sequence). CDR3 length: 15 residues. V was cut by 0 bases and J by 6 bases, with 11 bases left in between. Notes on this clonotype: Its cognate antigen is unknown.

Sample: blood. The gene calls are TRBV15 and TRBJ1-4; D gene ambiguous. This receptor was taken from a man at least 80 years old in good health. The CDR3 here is CATSRDLGSHEKLFF. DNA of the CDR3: TGTGCCACCAGCAGAGATCTCGGCAGTCATGAAAAACTGTTTTTT.